The rows below give T cell receptor beta chains drawn from one sample of a study of blood T cell repertoires in COVID-19. Assay: immunoSEQ multiplex PCR; the TCRdb copy retains only in-frame clones and omits some. The top ten clones hold around 5.4% of a sample with around 200,000 clones, roughly 75% of them seen once. Specimen: peripheral blood. All receptors derive from a woman between 65 and 79 years old with acute or convalescent COVID-19. Each CDR3 is given with its conserved first and last residue. Each record gives: J gene, clone size, V gene, D gene, CDR3 protein, CDR3 DNA. D genes are given only for firm matches. A clone size is listed for some rows: how often the clone was seen (once, few, many), or a class if it is expanded.

TRBJ2-7,-,TRBV7-2,-,CASSLGLALTYEQYF,TGTGCCAGCAGCTTGGGACTGGCCTTAACCTACGAGCAGTACTTC
TRBJ2-7,few,TRBV13,TRBD1,CASSLRHPRDSYEQYF,TGTGCCAGCAGCTTGCGTCATCCCCGGGACAGCTACGAGCAGTACTTC
TRBJ2-1,few,TRBV15,-,CATSRGGLGGYNEQFF,TGTGCCACCAGCAGAGGAGGACTAGGGGGCTACAATGAGCAGTTCTTC
TRBJ1-1,-,TRBV3-1/TRBV3-2,TRBD1,CASSHQGQGNTEAFF,TGTGCCAGCAGCCACCAGGGACAGGGGAACACTGAAGCTTTCTTT
TRBJ1-1,-,TRBV2,TRBD1,CASSQGANTEAFF,TGTGCCAGCAGCCAGGGGGCGAACACTGAAGCTTTCTTT
TRBJ2-7,once,TRBV7-6,TRBD2,CASKVTSGSSEQYF,TGTGCCAGCAAAGTGACTAGCGGGAGCAGCGAGCAGTACTTC
TRBJ2-1,-,TRBV9,-,CASSVGSAGAHNEQFF,TGTGCCAGCAGCGTAGGGTCGGCAGGGGCCCACAATGAGCAGTTCTTC
TRBJ1-5,-,TRBV5-1,TRBD1,CASSLGDRDNQPQHF,TGCGCCAGCAGCTTGGGGGACAGGGATAATCAGCCCCAGCATTTT
TRBJ1-2,-,TRBV6-5,-,CASSHRAQDYGYTF,TGTGCCAGCAGCCACAGGGCCCAAGACTATGGCTACACCTTC
TRBJ2-5,-,TRBV4-2,TRBD2,CASSQGVSSGTQETQYF,TGTGCCAGCAGCCAAGGGGTGTCTAGCGGGACCCAAGAGACCCAGTACTTC
TRBJ1-4,-,TRBV20-1,-,CSARDAGEMFF,TGCAGTGCTAGAGATGCGGGGGAGATGTTTTTT
TRBJ2-1,-,TRBV7-2,-,CASSFGLYNEQFF,TGTGCCAGCAGCTTTGGACTGTACAATGAGCAGTTCTTC
TRBJ2-7,-,TRBV24-1,-,CATSRDTDEQYF,TGTGCCACCAGTAGGGACACGGACGAGCAGTACTTC
TRBJ2-1,-,TRBV29-1,TRBD2,CSVESAGAEQFF,TGCAGCGTTGAATCTGCGGGAGCTGAGCAGTTCTTC
TRBJ2-2,-,TRBV5-1,-,CASSLNGRGNTGELFF,TGCGCCAGCAGCTTGAACGGGCGGGGGAACACCGGGGAGCTGTTTTTT
TRBJ2-1,-,TRBV7-2,-,CASSLGQYNEQFF,TGTGCCAGCAGCTTAGGGCAATACAATGAGCAGTTCTTC
TRBJ2-3,-,TRBV5-1,TRBD1,CASSTRTGEPDTQYF,TGCGCCAGCAGTACCCGGACAGGGGAACCAGATACGCAGTATTTT
TRBJ1-4,-,TRBV19,-,CASSPRAKTVINEKLFF,TGTGCCAGTAGTCCGCGGGCAAAGACTGTGATAAATGAAAAACTGTTTTTT
TRBJ2-1,-,TRBV2,TRBD1,CASSRDRGTNEQFF,TGTGCCAGCAGCCGGGACAGGGGAACGAATGAGCAGTTCTTC
TRBJ1-2,few,TRBV5-5,-,CASSLGSMGYTF,TGTGCCAGCAGCTTGGGTAGTATGGGCTACACCTTC
TRBJ2-7,once,TRBV7-7,-,CASSPYEGTGYEQYF,TGTGCTAGCAGCCCCTATGAGGGCACTGGGTACGAGCAGTACTTC
TRBJ1-4,-,TRBV7-2,-,CASSLLVTDEKLFF,TGTGCCAGCAGCTTACTAGTGACAGATGAAAAACTGTTTTTT
TRBJ2-5,many,TRBV4-1,-,CASSQDSLLARQGPRETQYF,TGCGCCAGCAGCCAAGATTCTCTCTTGGCGAGGCAGGGCCCCCGGGAGACCCAGTACTTC
TRBJ2-5,-,TRBV5-1,-,CASSLEWLEETQYF,TGCGCCAGCAGCTTGGAGTGGCTGGAAGAGACCCAGTACTTC
TRBJ1-1,few,TRBV5-1,-,CASSVQWTANTEAFF,TGCGCCAGCAGCGTGCAATGGACAGCGAACACTGAAGCTTTCTTT
TRBJ2-3,-,TRBV29-1,-,CSVEEQGYGTDTQYF,TGCAGCGTTGAAGAACAGGGCTATGGCACAGATACGCAGTATTTT
TRBJ1-2,few,TRBV3-1/TRBV3-2,-,CASSRTDNGYTF,TGTGCCAGCAGCAGGACTGATAATGGCTACACCTTC
TRBJ2-7,-,TRBV3-1/TRBV3-2,TRBD2,CASSHPGAGGYEQYF,TGTGCCAGCAGCCATCCAGGAGCGGGGGGATACGAGCAGTACTTC
TRBJ2-4,-,TRBV5-1,-,CASSLVGGENIQYF,TGCGCCAGCAGCTTGGTGGGGGGAGAAAACATTCAGTACTTC
TRBJ2-3,-,TRBV5-1,TRBD1,CASSLAVAGGPDTQYF,TGCGCCAGCAGCTTGGCCGTGGCAGGGGGACCAGATACGCAGTATTTT
TRBJ1-6,-,TRBV20-1,TRBD1,CSARDRGNSPLHF,TGCAGTGCTCGTGACAGGGGTAATTCACCCCTCCACTTT
TRBJ2-1,once,TRBV10-3,TRBD2,CAISEGLAGVVPFF,TGTGCCATCAGTGAAGGACTAGCGGGAGTTGTTCCGTTCTTC
TRBJ1-5,once,TRBV28,-,CASSLGRISNQPQHF,TGTGCCAGCAGTTTGGGGAGGATTAGCAATCAGCCCCAGCATTTT
TRBJ2-1,-,TRBV4-1,TRBD2,CASSQDLGGAGYNEQFF,TGCGCCAGCAGCCAAGATCTTGGGGGAGCGGGGTACAATGAGCAGTTCTTC
TRBJ2-1,-,TRBV9,-,CASSSGGNEQFF,TGTGCCAGCAGCTCCGGCGGGAATGAGCAGTTCTTC
TRBJ2-1,-,TRBV27,TRBD1,CASSSRTGGSYNEQFF,TGTGCCAGCAGTTCTCGGACAGGTGGCTCCTACAATGAGCAGTTCTTC
TRBJ1-3,-,TRBV28,-,CASSLAGVGGNTIYF,TGTGCCAGCAGTTTAGCAGGGGTAGGGGGAAACACCATATATTTT
TRBJ2-3,-,TRBV6-5,TRBD1,CASSWDSPDTQYF,TGTGCCAGCAGCTGGGACAGCCCAGATACGCAGTATTTT
TRBJ2-6,-,TRBV19,-,CASKGSSGANVLTF,TGTGCCAGTAAAGGGAGCTCTGGGGCCAACGTCCTGACTTTC
TRBJ1-1,once,TRBV6-4,-,CASSMYGETEAFF,TGTGCCAGCAGTATGTACGGGGAGACTGAAGCTTTCTTT
TRBJ2-1,-,TRBV5-4,TRBD1,CASSQGTGGSNNEQFF,TGTGCCAGCAGCCAGGGGACAGGTGGTAGCAACAATGAGCAGTTCTTC
TRBJ1-2,few,TRBV3-1/TRBV3-2,-,CASSQDGERGYTF,TGTGCCAGCAGCCAAGATGGGGAGAGGGGCTACACCTTC
TRBJ2-7,-,TRBV6-5,TRBD2,CASSLIHGGDYEQYF,TGTGCCAGCAGCCTTATTCACGGGGGGGATTACGAGCAGTACTTC
TRBJ1-6,-,TRBV6-5,-,CASSSLIWESPLHF,TGTGCCAGCAGTTCCTTAATCTGGGAGTCACCCCTCCACTTT
TRBJ2-3,few,TRBV5-4,TRBD2,CASSQPSGRFPFTDTQYF,TGTGCCAGCAGCCAACCTAGCGGGAGGTTCCCGTTCACAGATACGCAGTATTTT